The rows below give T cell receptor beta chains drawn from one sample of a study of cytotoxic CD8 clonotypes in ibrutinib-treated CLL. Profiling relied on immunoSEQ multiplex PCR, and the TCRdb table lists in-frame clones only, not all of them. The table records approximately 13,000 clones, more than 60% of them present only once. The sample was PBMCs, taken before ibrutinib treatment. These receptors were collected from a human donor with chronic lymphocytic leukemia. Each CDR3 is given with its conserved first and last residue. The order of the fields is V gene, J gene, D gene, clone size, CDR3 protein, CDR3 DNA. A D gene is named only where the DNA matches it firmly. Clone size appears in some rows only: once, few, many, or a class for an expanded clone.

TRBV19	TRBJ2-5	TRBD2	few	CASSIAGGSLQETQYF	TGTGCCAGTAGTATAGCGGGGGGTTCGCTCCAAGAGACCCAGTACTTC
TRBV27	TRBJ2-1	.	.	CASSLLGQGNEQFF	TGTGCCAGCAGTTTATTGGGCCAGGGCAATGAGCAGTTCTTC
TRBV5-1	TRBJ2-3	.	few	CASSFSTDTQYF	TGCGCCAGCAGCTTTAGCACAGATACGCAGTATTTT
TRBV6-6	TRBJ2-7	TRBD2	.	CASSYFCGSCEQYF	TGTGCCAGCAGTTACTTCTGCGGGAGTTGCGAGCAGTACTTC
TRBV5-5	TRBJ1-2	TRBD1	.	CASSLGWQGAGGYTF	TGTGCCAGCAGCTTGGGTTGGCAGGGGGCTGGTGGCTACACCTTC
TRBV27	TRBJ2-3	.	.	CASSLGGPGGTDTQYF	TGTGCCAGCAGTTTAGGTGGCCCCGGGGGCACAGATACGCAGTATTTT
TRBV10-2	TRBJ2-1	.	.	CASRVRGRGHNEQFF	TGCGCCAGCCGGGTGAGGGGGAGGGGACACAATGAGCAGTTCTTC
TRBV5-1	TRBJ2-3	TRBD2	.	CASSPRGGVEDTQYF	TGCGCCAGCAGCCCCCGGGGAGGGGTGGAAGATACGCAGTATTTT
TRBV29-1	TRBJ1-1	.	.	CSVEAVSRNTEAFF	TGCAGCGTTGAAGCAGTGTCTAGGAACACTGAAGCTTTCTTT
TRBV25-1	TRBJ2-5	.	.	CASSEPRDPISQETQYF	TGTGCCAGCAGTGAACCTCGGGACCCTATCTCCCAAGAGACCCAGTACTTC
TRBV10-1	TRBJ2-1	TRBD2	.	CASRETSGGVNEQFF	TGCGCCAGCAGGGAAACTAGCGGGGGGGTCAATGAGCAGTTCTTC
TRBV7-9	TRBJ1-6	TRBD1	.	CASSPQGGVNSPLHF	TGTGCCAGCAGCCCCCAGGGGGGGGTTAATTCACCCCTCCACTTT
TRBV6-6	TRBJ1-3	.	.	CASSRGGSGNTIYF	TGTGCCAGCAGCCGGGGAGGGTCTGGAAACACCATATATTTT
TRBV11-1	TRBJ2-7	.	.	CASSASGTPSYEQYF	TGTGCCAGCAGCGCATCCGGGACCCCCTCCTACGAGCAGTACTTC
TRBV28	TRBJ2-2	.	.	CASSPSAGKKTGELFF	TGTGCCAGCAGTCCGTCGGCAGGGAAGAAGACCGGGGAGCTGTTTTTT
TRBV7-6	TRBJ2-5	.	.	CASSLGGGPQETQYF	TGTGCCAGCAGCTTAGGTGGGGGGCCCCAAGAGACCCAGTACTTC
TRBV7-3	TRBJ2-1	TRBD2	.	CASSPGGGDNEQFF	TGTGCCAGCAGCCCCGGGGGGGGAGACAATGAGCAGTTCTTC
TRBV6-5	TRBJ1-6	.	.	CASSYLVGGDSPLHF	TGTGCCAGCAGTTACCTCGTTGGGGGTGATTCACCCCTCCACTTT
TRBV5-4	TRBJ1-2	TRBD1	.	CASRLPGGGYGYTF	TGTGCCAGCCGACTTCCAGGGGGCGGCTATGGCTACACCTTC
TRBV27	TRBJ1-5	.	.	CASSTSPRGNRPQHF	TGTGCCAGCAGCACATCCCCACGGGGCAATCGGCCCCAGCATTTT
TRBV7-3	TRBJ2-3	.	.	CASSADWTDTQYF	TGTGCCAGCAGCGCCGACTGGACAGATACGCAGTATTTT
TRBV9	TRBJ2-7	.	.	CASSVLAGSSYEQYF	TGTGCCAGCAGCGTATTGGCAGGGAGCTCCTACGAGCAGTACTTC
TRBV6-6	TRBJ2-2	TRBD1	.	CASIDRGRITGELFF	TGTGCCAGCATCGACAGGGGGCGGATCACCGGGGAGCTGTTTTTT
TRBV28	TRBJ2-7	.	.	CASSPFSYEQYF	TGTGCCAGCAGTCCCTTCTCCTACGAGCAGTACTTC
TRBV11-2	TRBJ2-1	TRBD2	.	CASSWVSGGSYNEQFF	TGTGCCAGCAGCTGGGTTAGCGGGGGTTCCTACAATGAGCAGTTCTTC
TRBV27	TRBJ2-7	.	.	CASSFLPPRHPPRGGRYEQYF	TGTGCCAGCAGTTTCCTCCCCCCCCGCCATCCACCCAGGGGGGGGAGATACGAGCAGTACTTC
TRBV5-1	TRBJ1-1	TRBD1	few	CASSSANRGVNTEAFF	TGCGCCAGCAGCTCGGCGAACAGGGGGGTGAACACTGAAGCTTTCTTT
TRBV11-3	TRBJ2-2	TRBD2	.	CASTPRAGGANTGELFF	TGTGCCAGCACCCCTCGGGCGGGAGGCGCGAACACCGGGGAGCTGTTTTTT
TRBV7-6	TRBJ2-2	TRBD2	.	CASSPVGGTGTGELFF	TGTGCCAGCAGCCCCGTGGGGGGGACGGGCACCGGGGAGCTGTTTTTT
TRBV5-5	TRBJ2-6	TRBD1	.	CASSTGQGYSGANVLTF	TGTGCCAGCAGCACAGGACAGGGCTACTCTGGGGCCAACGTCCTGACTTTC
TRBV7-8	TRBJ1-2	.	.	CASSFTIKHNYGYTF	TGTGCCAGCAGCTTCACAATAAAGCATAACTATGGCTACACCTTC
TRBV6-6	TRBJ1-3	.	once	CASTDPSGNTIYF	TGTGCCAGCACGGACCCGTCTGGAAACACCATATATTTT
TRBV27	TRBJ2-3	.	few	CASSWGSWGEHGTQYF	TGTGCCAGCAGTTGGGGCTCATGGGGGGAGCATGGTACGCAGTATTTT
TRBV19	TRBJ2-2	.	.	CASSSQVWGAGELFF	TGTGCCAGTAGTTCCCAGGTGTGGGGGGCCGGGGAGCTGTTTTTT
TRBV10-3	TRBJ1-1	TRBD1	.	CAISEVQGLSEAFF	TGTGCCATCAGTGAGGTACAGGGGTTGTCTGAAGCTTTCTTT
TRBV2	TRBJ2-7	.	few	CASSSHKSTAVGEQYF	TGTGCCAGCAGTTCACACAAATCCACAGCGGTCGGCGAGCAGTACTTC
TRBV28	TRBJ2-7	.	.	CASSLPGHPVQYF	TGTGCCAGCAGTCTACCAGGACACCCGGTGCAGTACTTC
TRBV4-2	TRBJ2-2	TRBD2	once	CASSHGTSGGRNTGELFF	TGTGCCAGCAGCCACGGGACTAGCGGGGGCCGAAACACCGGGGAGCTGTTTTTT
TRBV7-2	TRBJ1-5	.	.	CASSPTGQSNQPQHF	TGTGCCAGCAGCCCTACCGGGCAGAGCAATCAGCCCCAGCATTTT
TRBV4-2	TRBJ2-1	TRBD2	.	CASSQGVAGWDEQFF	TGTGCCAGCAGCCAAGGAGTAGCGGGCTGGGATGAGCAGTTCTTC
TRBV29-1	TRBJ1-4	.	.	CSVGTGTSTNEKLFF	TGCAGCGTTGGGACCGGGACATCAACCAATGAAAAACTGTTTTTT
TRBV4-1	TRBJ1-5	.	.	CASSQEVSPYSNQPQHF	TGCGCCAGCAGCCAAGAGGTCAGCCCTTATAGCAATCAGCCCCAGCATTTT
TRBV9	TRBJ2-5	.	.	CASSTQDGQETQYF	TGTGCCAGCAGCACCCAGGACGGCCAAGAGACCCAGTACTTC
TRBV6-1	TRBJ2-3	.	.	CASSRTDTQYF	TGTGCCAGCAGCCGTACAGATACGCAGTATTTT
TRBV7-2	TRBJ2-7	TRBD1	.	CASSPDRVLAEQYF	TGTGCCAGCAGCCCGGACAGGGTGTTAGCCGAGCAGTACTTC
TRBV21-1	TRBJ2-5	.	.	CASSSRDRAQETQYF	TGTGCCAGCAGCAGCCGGGACAGGGCCCAAGAGACCCAGTACTTC
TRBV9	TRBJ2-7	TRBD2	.	CASSVPPSGTSYEQYF	TGTGCCAGCAGCGTTCCCCCGAGCGGGACCTCCTACGAGCAGTACTTC
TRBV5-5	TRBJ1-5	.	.	CASSPGRNQPQHF	TGTGCCAGCAGCCCCGGGAGGAATCAGCCCCAGCATTTT
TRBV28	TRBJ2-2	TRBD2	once	CASGASGGSGELFF	TGTGCCTCAGGGGCTAGCGGGGGGTCCGGGGAGCTGTTTTTT